This is a list of T cell receptor beta chains from one sample in a study of early T cells in non-severe SARS-CoV-2 infection. TCRdb re-called the 5' RACE reads through MiXCR, storing one row per CDR3 protein. The table shows tens of thousands of distinct CDR3 sequences, with roughly 9% occurring only once. Sequenced: whole blood. These TCRs come from an adult who was a healthcare worker with PCR-confirmed SARS-CoV-2 infection or an uninfected control (not recorded which). Both conserved end residues are part of each CDR3. D genes are given only for firm matches. For some rows the clone size is stated as once, few or many, or as a class when expanded; others skip it.

D	V	J	size	DNA	CDR3
-	TRBV20-1	TRBJ1-2	few	TGCAGTGCTAGAATTGGGGGCAAATTGAGCGGCTACACCTTC	CSARIGGKLSGYTF
-	TRBV11-2	TRBJ1-2	few	TGTGCCAGCAGCTTAACTCAGAACTTTTTTGGCTACACCTTC	CASSLTQNFFGYTF
-	TRBV20-1	TRBJ2-5	few	TGCAGTGCTGCCCTGGGACCCCGGGAGACCCAGTACTTC	CSAALGPRETQYF
-	TRBV20-1	TRBJ2-7	-	TGCAGTGTCCGGACTCCAGAAGGCCACGAGCAGTACTTC	CSVRTPEGHEQYF
-	TRBV9	TRBJ1-1	-	TGTGCCAGCAGCGACGACAGTTCCCTCCCCATTCGCGCTTTCTTT	CASSDDSSLPIRAFF
-	TRBV5-4	TRBJ2-3	-	TGTGCCAGCAGCACGGACACTCGCAGCGCAGATACGCAGTATTTT	CASSTDTRSADTQYF
-	TRBV5-1	TRBJ2-3	few	TGCGCCAGCAGCGGGAGGACAGCGGGCACAGATACGCAGTATTTT	CASSGRTAGTDTQYF
TRBD1	TRBV5-1	TRBJ2-7	-	TGCGCCAGCAGGACCGGGACAGGGGGCTACGAGCAGTACTTC	CASRTGTGGYEQYF
-	TRBV28	TRBJ1-6	many	TGTGCCAGCAGTTCCGGGGGAGGGAATTCACCCCTCCACTTT	CASSSGGGNSPLHF
TRBD1	TRBV5-1	TRBJ2-2	few	TGCGCCAGCAGCATGGGACAGGGAAACACCGGGGAGCTGTTTTTT	CASSMGQGNTGELFF
-	TRBV20-1	TRBJ2-7	many	TGCAGTGCTAGCGCGAACGAGCAGTACTTC	CSASANEQYF
TRBD1	TRBV9	TRBJ2-2	few	TGTGCCAGCAGCGCTGGACAGGGGAACACCGGGGAGCTGTTTTTT	CASSAGQGNTGELFF
-	TRBV29-1	TRBJ1-3	many	TGCAGCGTCTCAGACAATCCTGGAAACACCATATATTTT	CSVSDNPGNTIYF
TRBD2	TRBV12-3/TRBV12-4	TRBJ2-3	-	TGTGCCAGCACTATACTAGCGGGGGGCACAGATACGCAGTATTTT	CASTILAGGTDTQYF
-	TRBV7-6	TRBJ2-1	many	TGTGCCAGCAGCGGGGTTCTTGGGGGCAATGAGCAGTTCTTC	CASSGVLGGNEQFF
-	TRBV18	TRBJ1-2	few	TGTGCCAGCTCACCGGACAGAGCTAACTATGGCTACACCTTC	CASSPDRANYGYTF
-	TRBV18	TRBJ2-7	-	TGTGCCAGCTCGCTAGACCCTAGCTCCTACGAGCAGTACTTC	CASSLDPSSYEQYF
-	TRBV12-3/TRBV12-4	TRBJ1-5	few	TGTGCCAGCAGTTTGATTCAGGGTCGGGATCAGCCCCAGCATTTT	CASSLIQGRDQPQHF
TRBD1	TRBV10-2	TRBJ2-5	-	TGCGCCAGCGGACAGGGAATAAGAGAGACCCAGTACTTC	CASGQGIRETQYF
TRBD1	TRBV3-1	TRBJ1-1	few	TGTGCCAGCAGACCTTCAACAGGGGGAAGAGCTGAAGCTTTCTTT	CASRPSTGGRAEAFF
TRBD2	TRBV29-1	TRBJ2-7	many	TGCAGCGTCCGGAGACTAGCACCCTACGAGCAGTACTTC	CSVRRLAPYEQYF
TRBD2	TRBV2	TRBJ2-5	many	TGTGCCAGCAGTGGACGGGGGGTGGAGGCCCAGTACTTC	CASSGRGVEAQYF
TRBD1	TRBV7-9	TRBJ1-5	many	TGTGCCAGCAGCTCAAACCGAGGGACAGGGAATCAGCCCCAGCATTTT	CASSSNRGTGNQPQHF
-	TRBV18	TRBJ2-7	-	TGTGCCAGCTCATCAATCACCGGGACAAGTTCCACCTACGAGCAGTACTTC	CASSSITGTSSTYEQYF
TRBD1	TRBV5-4	TRBJ2-5	many	TGTGCCAGCAGCAGAGCTGACAGGGCCACCCAAGAGACCCAGTACTTC	CASSRADRATQETQYF
-	TRBV9	TRBJ1-6	-	TGTGCCAGCAGCGTAGCAGGAGGTGATTCACCCCTCCACTTT	CASSVAGGDSPLHF
-	TRBV5-1	TRBJ2-5	few	TGCGCCAGCAGCCGGGACTCCACTCTGGAGACCCAGTACTTC	CASSRDSTLETQYF
-	TRBV12-3/TRBV12-4	TRBJ1-2	many	TGTGCCAGCAGTTACAGGAGCGGCTACACCTTC	CASSYRSGYTF
-	TRBV20-1	TRBJ2-1	-	TGCAGTGCTAGAGTGGATCTCCCGAGGGGACACAATGAGCAGTTCTTC	CSARVDLPRGHNEQFF
TRBD1	TRBV24-1	TRBJ2-5	-	TGTGCCACCAAGTTACAGGGGAAATGGGAGACCCAGTACTTC	CATKLQGKWETQYF
-	TRBV27	TRBJ1-2	many	TGTGCCAGCAGCCCCTCTGTTAACTATGGCTACACCTTC	CASSPSVNYGYTF
TRBD2	TRBV9	TRBJ2-1	many	TGTGCCAGCAGCGTAAAAGCGGGGAGCTCCTACAATGAGCAGTTCTTC	CASSVKAGSSYNEQFF
-	TRBV2	TRBJ1-1	many	TGTGCCAGCAGTGCTACCATGAACACTGAAGCTTTCTTT	CASSATMNTEAFF
-	TRBV12-3/TRBV12-4	TRBJ1-1	few	TGTGCCAGCAGTTTCGGGCACAGGACGAACACTGAAGCTTTCTTT	CASSFGHRTNTEAFF
-	TRBV5-6	TRBJ1-4	many	TGTGCCAGCAGCTTGTTTGGGAGCACTAATGAAAAACTGTTTTTT	CASSLFGSTNEKLFF
TRBD2	TRBV12-3/TRBV12-4	TRBJ2-3	many	TGTGCCAGCAGTTTCGGGGGGGCCCAAGTTACGCAGTATTTT	CASSFGGAQVTQYF
-	TRBV27	TRBJ1-1	-	TGTGCCAGCAGCCATTCGCCACCGTCCACTGAAGCTTTCTTT	CASSHSPPSTEAFF
-	TRBV19	TRBJ1-5	few	TGTGCCAGTACCCCGGGCCCGGGGGAACCCCAGCATTTT	CASTPGPGEPQHF
-	TRBV30	TRBJ1-1	-	TGTGCCTGGACTGGACTGAGCTTCACTGAAGCTTTCTTT	CAWTGLSFTEAFF
TRBD2	TRBV5-1	TRBJ2-3	few	TGCGCCAGCAGACGTACAATTAGCGGGGTAACAGATACGCAGTATTTT	CASRRTISGVTDTQYF
TRBD2	TRBV30	TRBJ2-1	many	TGTGCCTGGAACCTAGCGGGGGGTTTCAATGAGCAGTTCTTC	CAWNLAGGFNEQFF